This T cell receptor (beta chain) was captured in a study of T cell repertoires in cytomegalovirus infection. Study at large: Matching HLA type and CMV infection were both indicated by public TCR beta signatures.

This clonotype was recorded at least ten times. Its antigen remains unknown. Germline V CDR1 and CDR2: SEHNR, FQNEAQ (reference sequence). V trimming: 5 bases; J trimming: 3 bases; junction bases outside the gene matches: 3. The CDR3 covers 16 residues. One entry per CDR3 protein results from TCRdb running MiXCR on the reads. The sample includes approximately 500,000 distinct CDR3 sequences, over 9% seen only once; the top ten take approximately 10%. Study-wide findings and caveats: In two of eight donors, the top clonotype was HLA-C-restricted CMV-specific.

Sequencing input: PBMCs. The clonotype was recovered from a human donor in good health (CMV status not recorded). Some clones in this sample may be carry-over from other donors' samples. The chain couples TRBV7-9 to TRBJ2-3; 15 nucleotides agree with TRBD2. The CDR3, as DNA: TGTGCCAGCAGCACGGGACTAGCGGGGGGTACAGATACGCAGTATTTT. Its protein product is CASSTGLAGGTDTQYF. Complete variable domain (other parts from reference TRBV7-9 and TRBJ2-3): DTGVSQNPRHKITKRGQNVTFRCDPISEHNRLYWYRQTLGQGPEFLTYFQNEAQLEKSRLLSDRFSAERPKGSFSTLEIQRTEQGDSAMYLCASSTGLAGGTDTQYFGPGTRLTVL.